Listed below are T cell receptor beta chains from one sample, sequenced in a study of monozygotic twins with inflammatory bowel disease. TCRdb processed the 5' RACE reads again and assigns one entry to each CDR3 protein, with no DNA. The table for this sample gives 200,000 to 250,000 distinct CDR3 sequences. The sequenced sample was blood. The receptors originated from a human donor with ulcerative colitis or Crohn's disease, or a healthy co-twin of an affected twin (not recorded which). The CDR3 runs from the conserved cysteine through the conserved F or W. Fields, in order: V gene, J gene, CDR3 protein.

TRBV6-5,TRBJ1-1,CASSYSSTFRGTEAFF
TRBV5-1,TRBJ2-3,CASTRIGDRFTDTQYF
TRBV20-1,TRBJ2-2,CSARDGLGTGELFF
TRBV7-9,TRBJ2-3,CASSPRGPDTQYF
TRBV12-3/TRBV12-4,TRBJ2-7,CASSKYDEQYF
TRBV7-8,TRBJ2-4,CASSEEAAKNIQYF
TRBV20-1,TRBJ1-1,CSARGENTEAFF
TRBV7-2,TRBJ2-7,CASSLLGVEQYF
TRBV4-3,TRBJ1-2,CASSLTGDVDGYTF
TRBV23-1,TRBJ1-1,CASIDRGDTEAFF